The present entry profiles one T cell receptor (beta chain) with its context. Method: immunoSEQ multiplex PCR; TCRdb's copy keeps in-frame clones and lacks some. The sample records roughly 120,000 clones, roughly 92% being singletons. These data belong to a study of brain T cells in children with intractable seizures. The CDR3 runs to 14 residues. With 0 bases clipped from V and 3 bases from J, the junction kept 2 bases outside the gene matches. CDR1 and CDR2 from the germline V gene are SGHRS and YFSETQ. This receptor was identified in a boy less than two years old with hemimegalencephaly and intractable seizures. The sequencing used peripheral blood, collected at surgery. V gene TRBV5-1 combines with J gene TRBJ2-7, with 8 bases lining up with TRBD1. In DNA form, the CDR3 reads TGCGCCAGCAGCTTGGTGGGACAGGTCTACGAGCAGTACTTC. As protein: CASSLVGQVYEQYF.